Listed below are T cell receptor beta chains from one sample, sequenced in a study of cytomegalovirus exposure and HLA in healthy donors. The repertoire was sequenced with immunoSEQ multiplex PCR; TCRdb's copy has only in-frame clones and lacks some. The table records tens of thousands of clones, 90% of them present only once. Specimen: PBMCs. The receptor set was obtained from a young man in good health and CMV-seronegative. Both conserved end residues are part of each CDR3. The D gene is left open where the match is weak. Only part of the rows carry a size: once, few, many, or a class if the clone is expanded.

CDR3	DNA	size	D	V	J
CASSLRSAAHTHF	TGTGCCAGCAGTTTACGCTCTGCCGCACACACCCATTTT	-	-	TRBV28	TRBJ1-5
CASREAGGNTEAFF	TGTGCCAGCCGTGAGGCAGGAGGGAACACTGAAGCTTTCTTT	-	-	TRBV2	TRBJ1-1
CASSLVATSGRASSYNEQFF	TGTGCCAGCAGCTTAGTGGCGACTAGCGGGAGGGCGAGCTCCTACAATGAGCAGTTCTTC	-	TRBD2	TRBV7-8	TRBJ2-1
CASSASGLSTDTQYF	TGTGCCAGCAGCGCTAGCGGGCTAAGCACAGATACGCAGTATTTT	-	TRBD2	TRBV7-3	TRBJ2-3
CASSDQGLVGAIQYF	TGTGCCAGCAGTGACCAAGGACTAGTCGGGGCCATTCAGTACTTC	-	TRBD2	TRBV2	TRBJ2-4
CAISGRQGVYGYTF	TGTGCCATCAGTGGCCGTCAGGGGGTCTATGGCTACACCTTC	-	TRBD1	TRBV10-3	TRBJ1-2
CASTLGGDPYGYTF	TGTGCCAGCACCCTGGGGGGGGACCCCTATGGCTACACCTTC	once	-	TRBV28	TRBJ1-2
CATTPGGTEAFF	TGTGCCACCACCCCGGGGGGCACTGAAGCTTTCTTT	few	-	TRBV2	TRBJ1-1
CASRADRGRNQPQHF	TGTGCCAGCAGAGCGGACAGGGGTCGCAATCAGCCCCAGCATTTT	-	TRBD1	TRBV6-5	TRBJ1-5
CASTRTGGTEAFF	TGTGCCAGCACTCGAACAGGGGGAACTGAAGCTTTCTTT	-	TRBD1	TRBV6-5	TRBJ1-1
CASRSYLAGADGELFF	TGTGCCAGCAGATCGTACCTAGCGGGAGCGGACGGGGAGCTGTTTTTT	-	TRBD2	TRBV27	TRBJ2-2
CASSLNSGQDLNTGELFF	TGTGCCAGCTCACTCAACTCGGGACAGGACTTAAACACCGGGGAGCTGTTTTTT	-	TRBD1	TRBV18	TRBJ2-2
CATSRTGGWNTEAFF	TGTGCCACCAGCAGGACCGGGGGATGGAACACTGAAGCTTTCTTT	-	-	TRBV15	TRBJ1-1
CATATGSYNEQFF	TGTGCCACCGCGACGGGCTCCTACAATGAGCAGTTCTTC	few	-	TRBV19	TRBJ2-1
CASRGDRSNTEAFF	TGTGCCAGCAGGGGAGACAGGTCGAACACTGAAGCTTTCTTT	-	-	TRBV2	TRBJ1-1
CASSSGTSARRGEQYF	TGTGCCAGCAGTTCCGGGACTAGCGCCCGACGGGGCGAGCAGTACTTC	-	TRBD2	TRBV2	TRBJ2-7
CASSLSIGTGVEKLFF	TGTGCCAGCAGCTTGAGCATCGGGACAGGGGTTGAAAAACTGTTTTTT	-	TRBD1	TRBV5-6	TRBJ1-4
CASSLAAGGPTDTQYF	TGTGCCAGCAGCTTAGCAGCGGGAGGGCCCACAGATACGCAGTATTTT	-	TRBD2	TRBV7-9	TRBJ2-3
CSVGQGDQPQHF	TGCAGCGTAGGACAGGGGGATCAGCCCCAGCATTTT	-	TRBD1	TRBV29-1	TRBJ1-5
CASSLAGGDTDTQYF	TGCGCCAGCAGCTTAGCCGGGGGTGACACAGATACGCAGTATTTT	-	-	TRBV5-1	TRBJ2-3
CASSSGTVFQETQYF	TGTGCCAGCAGCAGCGGGACGGTGTTCCAAGAGACCCAGTACTTC	-	TRBD2	TRBV11-1	TRBJ2-5
CASSGQGMDF	TGTGCCAGCAGTGGACAGGGCATGGACTTC	-	TRBD1	TRBV7-9	TRBJ2-4
CASSFRDYEQYF	TGTGCCAGCAGTTTTCGAGACTACGAGCAGTACTTC	-	-	TRBV28	TRBJ2-7
CASSRGAGEPYEQYF	TGCGCCAGCAGCCGAGGGGCGGGAGAGCCCTACGAGCAGTACTTC	-	TRBD2	TRBV4-1	TRBJ2-7
CASSVNSGSGYEQYF	TGTGCCAGCAGCGTAAATAGCGGGAGTGGCTACGAGCAGTACTTC	once	TRBD2	TRBV7-3	TRBJ2-7
CASSPDRGLLAFF	TGTGCCAGCTCACCGGACAGGGGATTGCTCGCTTTCTTT	-	TRBD1	TRBV18	TRBJ1-1
CASSVGGISYEQYF	TGTGCCAGCAGCGTAGGCGGAATCTCCTACGAGCAGTACTTC	few	-	TRBV9	TRBJ2-7
CASSSSGNTGELFF	TGTGCCAGCAGCTCGAGCGGGAACACCGGGGAGCTGTTTTTT	-	-	TRBV7-3	TRBJ2-2
CSVLQANKEQFF	TGCAGCGTTTTACAGGCCAACAAAGAGCAGTTCTTC	-	-	TRBV29-1	TRBJ2-1
CASSVGQGSGNTIYF	TGTGCCAGCAGCGTAGGGCAGGGCTCTGGAAACACCATATATTTT	-	-	TRBV7-6	TRBJ1-3
CASSLGTSGRAWNEQFF	TGTGCCAGCAGCTTAGGAACTAGCGGGAGGGCCTGGAATGAGCAGTTCTTC	-	TRBD2	TRBV11-2	TRBJ2-1
CASSLDGSLGETQYF	TGCGCCAGCAGCTTGGATGGTTCCCTGGGCGAGACCCAGTACTTC	-	-	TRBV5-1	TRBJ2-5
CASSPGVAGSYEQYF	TGTGCCAGCTCACCTGGGGTAGCGGGGTCCTACGAGCAGTACTTC	-	TRBD2	TRBV18	TRBJ2-7
CASTRTGSGTYNEQFF	TGTGCCAGCACCCGGACGGGTAGCGGAACCTACAATGAGCAGTTCTTC	-	-	TRBV13	TRBJ2-1
CASSFPLAGGDNEQFF	TGTGCCAGCAGCTTCCCGCTAGCGGGAGGGGACAATGAGCAGTTCTTC	-	TRBD2	TRBV7-6	TRBJ2-1
CASSLAGDYSYEQYF	TGCGCCAGCAGCTTGGCCGGTGACTATTCCTACGAGCAGTACTTC	-	-	TRBV5-1	TRBJ2-7
CASSLLWDRGNYNEQFF	TGTGCCAGCAGTTTATTATGGGACAGGGGGAACTACAATGAGCAGTTCTTC	-	TRBD1	TRBV28	TRBJ2-1